A single T cell receptor (beta chain) is shown here with its context. The germline gives CDR1 MGHRA, CDR2 YSYEKL. This CDR3 spans 21 amino acids. With V trimmed by 1 base and J by 0 bases, 17 bases remained unmatched. The sample comes from a study of cytomegalovirus exposure and HLA in healthy donors. Assay: immunoSEQ multiplex PCR; the TCRdb copy retains only in-frame clones and omits some. The sample includes 220,000 or so clones, 65% to 85% seen only once; the top ten take over 11%. Material for sequencing was PBMCs. The V call is TRBV4-1, the J call TRBJ1-1, with 10 bases aligning to TRBD1. This receptor was obtained from a woman aged 25 to 39 in good health and CMV-seropositive. The DNA of the CDR3 is TGCGCCAGCAGCCAAGTCCCCCCGTCCGGGACAGGGGCAGGAATGAACACTGAAGCTTTCTTT. Translation: CASSQVPPSGTGAGMNTEAFF.